Here is one TCR beta chain with its context. This specimen comes from a study of blood T cell repertoires in COVID-19. V shed 4 bases and J 4 bases; nucleotides not matched to a gene: 17. The CDR3 contains 19 residues. CDR1 and CDR2 from the germline V gene are MNHEY and SMNVEV (reference sequence). Study processing details: By means of reference gene primer amplification, nucleated cell counts were estimated. Method: immunoSEQ multiplex PCR; TCRdb's copy keeps in-frame clones and lacks some. Clonal size and the V and J genes are those of that table, whereas D and trimming came from the DNA. The sample carries about 75,000 clones, roughly 88% recorded once.

Sequencing was carried out using peripheral blood. This TCR was sampled from a human donor in a cohort sampled during active COVID-19. The genes are TRBV27 and TRBJ2-1; TRBD1 aligns across 9 bases. CDR3 residues: CASSSAGTGLITLYNEQFF. CDR3 nucleotide sequence: TGTGCCAGCAGTTCCGCCGGGACAGGGTTGATTACTTTGTACAATGAGCAGTTCTTC.